This is a list of T cell receptor beta chains from one sample in a study of cytomegalovirus exposure and HLA in healthy donors. Data came from immunoSEQ multiplex PCR; TCRdb stores just in-frame clones and leaves some out. The sample yields just over 95,000 clones, over 70% seen once. The sequencing sample was made of PBMCs. These receptors were taken from a woman aged 40 to 50 in good health and CMV-seronegative. CDR3s include the opening cysteine and the closing phenylalanine or tryptophan. The order of the fields is J gene, D gene, V gene, clone size, CDR3 protein, CDR3 DNA. A D gene is named only where the DNA matches it firmly. The size field is filled for only some rows; it gives once, few, many or a size class.

j_gene: TRBJ1-3; d_gene: TRBD1; v_gene: TRBV2; abundance: few; CDR3aa: CASSEHGQGLNTIYF; CDR3nt: TGTGCCAGCAGTGAACACGGACAGGGCTTAAACACCATATATTTT
j_gene: TRBJ2-7; d_gene: NA; v_gene: TRBV5-8; abundance: NA; CDR3aa: CASSLWGGAISYEQYF; CDR3nt: TGTGCCAGCAGCTTGTGGGGGGGGGCCATCTCCTACGAGCAGTACTTC
j_gene: TRBJ2-7; d_gene: TRBD2; v_gene: TRBV27; abundance: NA; CDR3aa: CASSLSAGTRTDEQYF; CDR3nt: TGTGCCAGCAGTTTATCTGCCGGGACTAGAACCGACGAGCAGTACTTC
j_gene: TRBJ1-6; d_gene: TRBD1; v_gene: TRBV18; abundance: NA; CDR3aa: CASSRQGAGYNSPLHF; CDR3nt: TGTGCCAGCTCACGTCAGGGGGCGGGATATAATTCACCCCTCCACTTT
j_gene: TRBJ2-1; d_gene: TRBD1; v_gene: TRBV7-2; abundance: NA; CDR3aa: CASSLEGTGSHNEQFF; CDR3nt: TGTGCCAGCAGCTTAGAGGGGACAGGGTCCCACAATGAGCAGTTCTTC
j_gene: TRBJ2-3; d_gene: TRBD2; v_gene: TRBV19; abundance: NA; CDR3aa: CASRAGRGTDTQYF; CDR3nt: TGTGCCAGCAGGGCTGGGAGGGGCACAGATACGCAGTATTTT
j_gene: TRBJ2-7; d_gene: TRBD1; v_gene: TRBV10-3; abundance: NA; CDR3aa: CAIRETGGGGYEQYF; CDR3nt: TGTGCCATCAGGGAAACAGGGGGCGGGGGATACGAGCAGTACTTC
j_gene: TRBJ1-4; d_gene: NA; v_gene: TRBV25-1; abundance: NA; CDR3aa: CASSEYRRGATNEKLFF; CDR3nt: TGTGCCAGCAGTGAATACCGCCGGGGGGCAACTAATGAAAAACTGTTTTTT
j_gene: TRBJ1-1; d_gene: NA; v_gene: TRBV6-6; abundance: NA; CDR3aa: CASRRNTGWDTEAFF; CDR3nt: TGTGCCAGCAGGCGAAACACAGGGTGGGACACTGAAGCTTTCTTT
j_gene: TRBJ1-5; d_gene: TRBD1; v_gene: TRBV7-2; abundance: NA; CDR3aa: CASSSNPRTGNSNQPQHF; CDR3nt: TGTGCCAGCAGCTCCAACCCCCGGACAGGGAATAGCAATCAGCCCCAGCATTTT
j_gene: TRBJ1-2; d_gene: TRBD1; v_gene: TRBV6-5; abundance: NA; CDR3aa: CASSQGQVYGYTF; CDR3nt: TGTGCCAGCAGTCAAGGACAGGTCTATGGCTACACCTTC
j_gene: TRBJ1-6; d_gene: TRBD1; v_gene: TRBV6-5; abundance: NA; CDR3aa: CASSYGGTGMSSPLHF; CDR3nt: TGTGCCAGCAGTTACGGAGGGACAGGGATGAGTTCACCCCTCCACTTT
j_gene: TRBJ1-2; d_gene: TRBD1; v_gene: TRBV27; abundance: NA; CDR3aa: CASSLSGTGEGYGYTF; CDR3nt: TGTGCCAGCAGTTTATCTGGGACAGGGGAGGGCTATGGCTACACCTTC
j_gene: TRBJ1-1; d_gene: NA; v_gene: TRBV30; abundance: NA; CDR3aa: CAWSGWLEDTEAFF; CDR3nt: TGTGCCTGGAGTGGGTGGCTGGAGGACACTGAAGCTTTCTTT
j_gene: TRBJ2-7; d_gene: NA; v_gene: TRBV5-8; abundance: NA; CDR3aa: CASRTRDTSYEQYF; CDR3nt: TGTGCCAGCAGAACTAGGGACACCTCCTACGAGCAGTACTTC
j_gene: TRBJ1-5; d_gene: NA; v_gene: TRBV7-2; abundance: NA; CDR3aa: CASSLYSYSNQPQHF; CDR3nt: TGTGCCAGCAGCTTATACTCCTATAGCAATCAGCCCCAGCATTTT
j_gene: TRBJ1-2; d_gene: NA; v_gene: TRBV6-1; abundance: NA; CDR3aa: CASSEPSLYGYTF; CDR3nt: TGTGCCAGCAGTGAGCCCAGTTTGTATGGCTACACCTTC